This T cell receptor beta chain was documented in a study of cytomegalovirus exposure and HLA in healthy donors. The primer mix had 60 Vbeta and 13 Jbeta primers. Assay used: immunoSEQ multiplex PCR; TCRdb lists only in-frame clones, some missing. The sample lists around 90,000 clones, 60% to 65% occurring once. Healthy bone marrow donors made up the donor group. Sequences were obtained from PBMCs. This TCR came from a human donor in good health.

CDR3 bases: TGCGCCAGCAGCTTCGGCGGGAGGGAGACCCAGTACTTC. This encodes CASSFGGRETQYF. This chain links TRBV5-1 with TRBJ2-5, with 8 bases fitting TRBD2. The V gene's germline CDR1 is SGHRS and CDR2 YFSETQ. The CDR3 is 13 residues long. The V segment lost 2 bases and the J segment 5 bases; nucleotides outside the gene matches: 2. The whole variable domain, filled in from reference TRBV5-1 and TRBJ2-5, reads KAGVTQTPRYLIKTRGQQVTLSCSPISGHRSVSWYQQTPGQGLQFLFEYFSETQRNKGNFPGRFSGRQFSNSRSEMNVSTLELGDSALYLCASSFGGRETQYFGPGTRLLVL.